This record looks at one T cell receptor (beta chain) sequence and its context. Antigen unknown. These data come from a study of Graves' ophthalmopathy and Graves' hyperthyroidism. Ophthalmopathy cases showed moderate-to-severe activity, scoring CAS ≥3 and NOSPECS ≥4, with duration under 3 months. Exclusion applied to patients with other autoimmune diseases, uncontrolled infections, pregnancy or lactation. Study-wide results and limits: Ophthalmopathy was separated from stable hyperthyroidism by a 13-signature model with 87.88% sensitivity and approximately 81% specificity. Most thyroid clonotypes expanded beyond 0.001 frequency were also found in blood.

The CDR3 is made up of 14 amino acids. V was shortened by 5 bases and J by 7 bases, with 15 bases between the two germline ends. Per the germline V gene, CDR1 is MNHEY and CDR2 is SVGEGT. RNA served as the template for amplifying TCR beta CDR3 regions. RT-PCR was first run with HTBI primers, then multiplex PCR in a second round. Using its own MiXCR run on the multiplex PCR reads, TCRdb lists one record per CDR3 protein. The profile shows roughly 50,000 distinct CDR3 sequences, around 50% of them singletons. The chain couples TRBV6-2 or TRBV6-3 to TRBJ1-5; tentatively, D is TRBD1 (5 bases). This TCR came from an adult woman with Graves' ophthalmopathy. Sequencing input: peripheral blood. Written as DNA, the CDR3 is TGTGCCAGCAGTCCCTCGGGGGATCACCAGCCCCAGCATTTT. Translating gives CASSPSGDHQPQHF.